This TCR beta chain was obtained from a study of cytomegalovirus exposure and HLA in healthy donors. General study findings and limits: The study labeled around 160 TCR beta chains cytomegalovirus-associated. V segments that were indistinguishable, TRBV6-2 and TRBV6-3 among them, were omitted from analysis. Later genetic work tied a missense DCLRE1C variant to beta-chain V and J trimming. Most TCR sequences proved rare, with some public TCRs found in many donors.

The PCR made use of 60 Vbeta and 13 Jbeta primers. Using immunoSEQ multiplex PCR, the repertoire was profiled, and TCRdb retains in-frame clones only, with some absent. The data contain some 150,000 clones, 60% to 85% of them singletons. Trimming at V came to 3 bases and at J to 5 bases, leaving 8 bases not matched to a gene. Per germline, CDR1 SGDLS and CDR2 YYNGEE. The CDR3 runs 15 residues. About this clone: Its antigen is not known.

The TCR originated in a woman aged 40 to 50 in good health and CMV-seropositive. Input material: PBMCs. The chain combines TRBV9 with TRBJ2-1, with 7 positions matching TRBD1. Written as DNA, the CDR3 is TGTGCCAGCAGCGCCCTGGGACAGACCAACAATGAGCAGTTCTTC. This translates into CASSALGQTNNEQFF.